This TCR beta chain was found in a study of OX40 agonist ivuxolimab in advanced cancers. Background on the study: Patients in dose escalation had liver, melanoma, kidney or head and neck cancers. Participants, 75% to 90% male, averaged roughly 60 years of age, ranging from about 20 to 80.

Unmatched junction bases numbered 8, after V lost 9 bases and J lost 3 bases. The CDR3 consists of 15 residues. Germline V gene lookup returns CDR1 LNHDA and CDR2 SQIVND (reference sequence). Study conclusions and caveats: Among the least clonally expanded were partial responders at 0.1-3.0 mg/kg.

With respect to this clone: Its antigen is as yet unknown.

The repertoire was sequenced with immunoSEQ multiplex PCR; TCRdb's copy has only in-frame clones and lacks some. The sample has under 90,000 clones; approximately 95% are singletons. This sequence originates from an adult with an advanced solid tumor such as melanoma, head and neck, liver or kidney cancer. The input for sequencing was CD4+ or CD8+ T cells sorted from blood, taken in a trial of the OX40 agonist ivuxolimab. The chain has TRBV19 and TRBJ1-4; TRBD1 agrees at 9 bases. CDR3 sequence (DNA): TGTGCCAGCAACGAAAGGACAGGGGCTAATGAAAAACTGTTTTTT. Translating gives CASNERTGANEKLFF.